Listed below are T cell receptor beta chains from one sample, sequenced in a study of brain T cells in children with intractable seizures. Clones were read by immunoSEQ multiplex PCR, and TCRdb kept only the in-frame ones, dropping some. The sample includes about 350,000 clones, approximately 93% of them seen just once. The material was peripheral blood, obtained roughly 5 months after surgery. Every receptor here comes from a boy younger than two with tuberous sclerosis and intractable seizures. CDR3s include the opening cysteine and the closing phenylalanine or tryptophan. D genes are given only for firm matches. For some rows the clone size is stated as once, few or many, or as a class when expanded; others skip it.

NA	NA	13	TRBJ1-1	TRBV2	CASSERRNTEAFF	TGTGCCAGCAGTGAGAGGAGGAACACTGAAGCTTTCTTT
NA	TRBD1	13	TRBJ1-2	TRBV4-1	CASSQAGGDGYTF	TGCGCCAGCAGCCAAGCAGGGGGCGATGGCTACACCTTC
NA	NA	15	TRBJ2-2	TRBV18	CASSPRSVGTGELFF	TGTGCCAGCTCACCCCGCTCGGTGGGCACCGGGGAGCTGTTTTTT
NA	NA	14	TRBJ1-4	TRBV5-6	CASSLGGRNEKLFF	TGTGCCAGCAGCTTGGGTGGGAGAAATGAAAAACTGTTTTTT
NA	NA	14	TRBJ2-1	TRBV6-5	CASSPETSYNEQFF	TGTGCCAGCAGTCCGGAAACATCATACAATGAGCAGTTCTTC
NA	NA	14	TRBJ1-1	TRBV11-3	CASSPRVGNTEAFF	TGTGCCAGCAGCCCACGGGTGGGGAACACTGAAGCTTTCTTT
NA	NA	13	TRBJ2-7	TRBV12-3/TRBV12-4	CASTPTPQYEQYF	TGTGCCAGCACCCCCACCCCCCAGTACGAGCAGTACTTC
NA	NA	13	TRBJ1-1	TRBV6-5	CASSPGLNTEAFF	TGTGCCAGCAGCCCCGGACTGAACACTGAAGCTTTCTTT
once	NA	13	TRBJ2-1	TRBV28	CASSLYTYNEQFF	TGTGCCAGCAGTTTATATACATACAATGAGCAGTTCTTC
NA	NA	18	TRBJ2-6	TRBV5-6	CASSRTALAISGANVLTF	TGTGCCAGCAGCCGGACAGCGTTGGCTATCTCTGGGGCCAACGTCCTGACTTTC
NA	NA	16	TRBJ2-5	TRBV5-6	CASSLAFTGTQETQYF	TGTGCCAGCAGCTTGGCCTTCACAGGTACGCAAGAGACCCAGTACTTC
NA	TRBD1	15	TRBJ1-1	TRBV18	CASSPQGAVGTEAFF	TGTGCCAGCTCACCACAGGGGGCTGTGGGCACTGAAGCTTTCTTT
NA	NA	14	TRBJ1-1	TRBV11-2	CASSLGLLNTEAFF	TGTGCCAGCAGCCTGGGACTGCTGAACACTGAAGCTTTCTTT
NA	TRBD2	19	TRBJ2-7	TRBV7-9	CASSSRPRLAGGLGYEQYF	TGTGCCAGCAGCTCCCGACCTAGACTAGCGGGAGGGTTGGGCTACGAGCAGTACTTC
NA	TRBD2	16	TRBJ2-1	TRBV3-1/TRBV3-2	CASSRGTSGGDNEQFF	TGTGCCAGCAGCCGTGGGACTAGCGGGGGTGACAATGAGCAGTTCTTC
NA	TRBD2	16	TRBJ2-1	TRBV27	CASSPHSSGVYNEQFF	TGTGCCAGCAGTCCCCATTCAAGCGGGGTATACAATGAGCAGTTCTTC
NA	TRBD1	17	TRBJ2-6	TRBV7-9	CASSRTGVSPGANVLTF	TGTGCCAGCAGCCGCACAGGGGTCTCCCCTGGGGCCAACGTCCTGACTTTC
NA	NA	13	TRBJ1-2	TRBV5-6	CASSLASGSGYTF	TGTGCCAGCAGCTTGGCTTCAGGGTCCGGCTACACCTTC
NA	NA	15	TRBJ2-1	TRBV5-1	CASSSLAQQEDEQFF	TGCGCCAGCAGCTCGCTAGCCCAACAAGAGGATGAGCAGTTCTTC
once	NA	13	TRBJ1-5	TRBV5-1	CASSLGQDQPQHF	TGCGCCAGCAGCCTGGGACAAGATCAGCCCCAGCATTTT
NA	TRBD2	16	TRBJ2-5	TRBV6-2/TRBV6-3	CASSPGLAGGGETQYF	TGTGCCAGCAGTCCGGGACTAGCGGGGGGAGGAGAGACCCAGTACTTC
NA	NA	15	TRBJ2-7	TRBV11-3	CASSYSVDGGYEQYF	TGTGCCAGCAGCTATTCCGTGGACGGGGGTTACGAGCAGTACTTC
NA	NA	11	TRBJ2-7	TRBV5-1	CASSLDHEQYF	TGCGCCAGCAGCTTGGACCACGAGCAGTACTTC
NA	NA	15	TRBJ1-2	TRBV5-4	CASSTRDSSNYGYTF	TGTGCCAGCAGCACCCGGGACTCCTCAAACTATGGCTACACCTTC
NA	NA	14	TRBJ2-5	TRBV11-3	CASSSPRGQETQYF	TGTGCCAGCAGCTCCCCCCGGGGCCAAGAGACCCAGTACTTC
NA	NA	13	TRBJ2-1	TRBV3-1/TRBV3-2	CASSPDGANEQFF	TGTGCCAGCAGCCCCGATGGGGCCAATGAGCAGTTCTTC
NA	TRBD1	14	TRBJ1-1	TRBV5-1	CASHLDREVTEAFF	TGCGCCAGCCACCTGGACAGGGAGGTCACTGAAGCTTTCTTT
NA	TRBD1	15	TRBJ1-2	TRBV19	CASSIPGTGRERYTF	TGTGCCAGTAGTATCCCCGGGACAGGGAGGGAACGCTACACCTTC
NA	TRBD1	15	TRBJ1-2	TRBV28	CASSPGTGSVLGYTF	TGTGCCAGCAGTCCGGGGACAGGGAGTGTGTTGGGCTACACCTTC
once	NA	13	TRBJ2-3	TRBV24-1	CATSDLERYTQYF	TGTGCCACCAGTGATTTGGAGAGATATACGCAGTATTTT
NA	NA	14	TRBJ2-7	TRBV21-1	CASSTRTAPYEQYF	TGTGCCAGCAGCACCCGGACGGCCCCCTACGAGCAGTACTTC
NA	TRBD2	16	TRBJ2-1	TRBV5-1	CASSFFEREGPNEQFF	TGCGCCAGCAGCTTTTTCGAGCGGGAGGGCCCCAATGAGCAGTTCTTC
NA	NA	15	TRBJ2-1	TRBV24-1	CATRGGDNSYNEQFF	TGTGCCACCAGAGGAGGAGACAACTCCTACAATGAGCAGTTCTTC
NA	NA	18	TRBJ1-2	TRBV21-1	CASSSQGDRDRGGYGYTF	TGTGCCAGCAGCTCCCAAGGGGACCGGGACAGGGGTGGCTATGGCTACACCTTC
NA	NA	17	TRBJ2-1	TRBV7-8	CASSLARGGGTYNEQFF	TGTGCCAGCAGCTTAGCGCGCGGCGGGGGCACCTACAATGAGCAGTTCTTC
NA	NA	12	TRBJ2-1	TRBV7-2	CASSLLREEQFF	TGTGCCAGCAGCTTACTTCGCGAGGAGCAGTTCTTC
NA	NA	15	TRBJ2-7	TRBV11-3	CASTSGSSGTVGQYF	TGTGCCAGCACCTCGGGTAGTAGCGGGACAGTTGGGCAGTACTTC
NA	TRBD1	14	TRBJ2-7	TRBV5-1	CASSLAGGSYEQYF	TGCGCCAGCAGCTTGGCAGGGGGCTCCTACGAGCAGTACTTC
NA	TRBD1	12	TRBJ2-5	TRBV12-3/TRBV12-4	CASRSPPDRVYF	TGTGCCAGCAGATCACCCCCGGACAGGGTGTACTTC
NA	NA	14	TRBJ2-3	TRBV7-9	CASSYDSSTDTQYF	TGTGCCAGCAGCTACGACTCTAGCACAGATACGCAGTATTTT
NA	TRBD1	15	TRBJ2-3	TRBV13	CASSSMGQGPDTQYF	TGTGCCAGCAGCTCGATGGGACAGGGGCCAGATACGCAGTATTTT